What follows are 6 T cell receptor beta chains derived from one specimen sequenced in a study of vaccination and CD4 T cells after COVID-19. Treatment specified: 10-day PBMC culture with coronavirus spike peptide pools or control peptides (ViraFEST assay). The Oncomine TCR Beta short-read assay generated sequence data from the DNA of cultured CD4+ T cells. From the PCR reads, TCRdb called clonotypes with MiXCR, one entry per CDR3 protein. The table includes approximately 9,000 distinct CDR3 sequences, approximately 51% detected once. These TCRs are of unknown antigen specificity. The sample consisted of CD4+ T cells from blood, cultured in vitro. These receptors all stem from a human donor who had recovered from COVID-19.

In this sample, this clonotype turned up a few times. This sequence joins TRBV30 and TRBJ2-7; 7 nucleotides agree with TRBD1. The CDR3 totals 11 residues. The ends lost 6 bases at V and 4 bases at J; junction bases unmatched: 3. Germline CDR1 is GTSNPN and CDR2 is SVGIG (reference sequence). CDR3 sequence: CACGQDYEQYF. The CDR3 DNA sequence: TGTGCCTGCGGACAGGATTACGAGCAGTACTTC.

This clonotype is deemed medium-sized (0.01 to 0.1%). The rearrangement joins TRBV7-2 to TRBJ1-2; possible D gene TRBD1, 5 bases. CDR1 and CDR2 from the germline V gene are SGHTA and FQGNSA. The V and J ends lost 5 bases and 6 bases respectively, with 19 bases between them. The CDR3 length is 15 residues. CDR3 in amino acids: CASSLQAGARDGYTF. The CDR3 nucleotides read TGTGCCAGCAGCCTACAGGCCGGAGCTCGGGATGGCTACACCTTC.

In DNA form, the CDR3 reads TGCAGTGCTAGAGGGCGGTCCGGTGGGCAGTTCTTC. Translating it yields CSARGRSGGQFF. The V call is TRBV20-1, the J call TRBJ2-1; D is unresolved. CDR1 is DFQATT and CDR2 is SNEGSKA in the germline V gene (reference sequence). CDR3 length: 12 residues. Trimming removed 1 base at V and 12 bases at J, with 13 bases between.

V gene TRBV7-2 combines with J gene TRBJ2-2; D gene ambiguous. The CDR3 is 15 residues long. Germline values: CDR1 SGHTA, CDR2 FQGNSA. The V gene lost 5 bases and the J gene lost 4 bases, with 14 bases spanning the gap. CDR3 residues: CASSPSRSPTGELFF. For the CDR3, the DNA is TGTGCCAGCAGCCCAAGTCGCAGTCCCACCGGGGAGCTGTTTTTT.

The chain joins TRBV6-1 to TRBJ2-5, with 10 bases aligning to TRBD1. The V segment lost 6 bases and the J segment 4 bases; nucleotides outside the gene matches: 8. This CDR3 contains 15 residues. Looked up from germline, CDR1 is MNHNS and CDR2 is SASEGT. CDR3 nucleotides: TGTGCCAGCAGAGGACAGGGGGGTAAGCGAGAGACCCAGTACTTC. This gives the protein CASRGQGGKRETQYF.

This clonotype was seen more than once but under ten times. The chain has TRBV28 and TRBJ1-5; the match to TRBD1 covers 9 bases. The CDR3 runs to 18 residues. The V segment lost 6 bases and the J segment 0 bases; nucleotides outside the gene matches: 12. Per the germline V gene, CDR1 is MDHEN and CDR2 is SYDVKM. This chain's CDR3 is CASSLMGQGRVSNQPQHF. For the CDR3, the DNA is TGTGCCAGCAGCCTAATGGGACAGGGAAGGGTTAGCAATCAGCCCCAGCATTTT.